The 25 T cell receptor beta chains below were found in one sample sequenced in a study of molecular identifiers for immune sequencing clone quantification. MiXCR, run by TCRdb on the PCR reads, gives a single entry per CDR3 protein. The table shows roughly 90,000 distinct CDR3 sequences, with over 15% occurring only once. Specimen: naive CD8+ T cells from blood, with Jurkat cell RNA spiked in. Subset here: FACS-sorted CD8+CD4-CCR7+CD45RA+ naive T cells. Every receptor here comes from a human donor in good health. Some libraries in this study had Jurkat cell RNA spiked in.

This clonotype showed up many times. The chain uses TRBV19 and TRBJ1-1, with unresolved D. Trimming removed 5 bases at V and 0 bases at J, with 10 bases between. This CDR3 has 14 residues. The germline V gene encodes CDR1 LNHDA and CDR2 SQIVND (reference sequence). This chain's CDR3 is CASSGRGLNTEAFF. The CDR3 DNA sequence: TGTGCCAGTAGTGGCCGAGGGTTGAACACTGAAGCTTTCTTT.

This clonotype was seen at least ten times. The CDR3 sequence: CASTPTLGLGSHNEQFF. DNA of the CDR3: TGTGCCAGCACCCCGACCTTAGGGCTCGGGAGCCACAATGAGCAGTTCTTC. The genes are TRBV7-6 and TRBJ2-1, with D perhaps matching TRBD2 (6 bases). CDR3 size: 17 residues. Germline V lookup: CDR1 SGHVS, CDR2 FNYEAQ. V was cut by 7 bases and J by 5 bases, with 24 bases left in between.

This clonotype was seen repeatedly, ten times or more. The gene calls are TRBV11-2 and TRBJ2-1; possibly TRBD2 for D (7 bases). Trimming removed 1 base from V and 5 bases from J, with 12 bases in between. This CDR3 comprises 15 residues. Per the germline V gene, CDR1 is SGHAT and CDR2 is FQNNGV. For the CDR3, the DNA is TGTGCCAGCAGCTTAGTGGCGGGGGCCCACAATGAGCAGTTCTTC. This codes for CASSLVAGAHNEQFF. Together with reference TRBV11-2 and TRBJ2-1, the CDR3 gives the full variable domain: EAGVAQSPRYKIIEKRQSVAFWCNPISGHATLYWYQQILGQGPKLLIQFQNNGVVDDSQLPKDRFSAERLKGVDSTLKIQPAKLEDSAVYLCASSLVAGAHNEQFFGPGTRLTVL.

In this sample, this clonotype turned up many times. V is TRBV28 and J is TRBJ1-5; the match to TRBD1 covers 7 bases. Germline-derived CDR1 and CDR2 are MDHEN and SYDVKM. The CDR3 contains 14 residues. The trim removed 4 bases at V and 5 bases at J, leaving 5 bases unmatched. The CDR3, as DNA: TGTGCCAGCAGTTACAGGGGTCAGGATCAGCCCCAGCATTTT. It yields the protein CASSYRGQDQPQHF.

This clonotype occurred many times. This sequence joins TRBV7-2 and TRBJ2-7, with D maybe TRBD1 (6 bases). This CDR3 region has 13 residues. Germline lookup yields CDR1 SGHTA and CDR2 FQGNSA. V lost 5 bases and J 4 bases, leaving 12 bases between the germline ends. CDR3 loop: CASSLRQEYEQYF. CDR3 DNA sequence: TGTGCCAGCAGCCTGAGACAGGAGTACGAGCAGTACTTC.

This clonotype has at least ten counts. The CDR3, as DNA: TGCAGTGCTCTAAGCGGGAGGGCTCCCCCCTACAATGAGCAGTTCTTC. As protein: CSALSGRAPPYNEQFF. The chain employs TRBV20-1 and TRBJ2-1; TRBD2 matches at 10 bases. The germline CDR1 and CDR2 sequences are DFQATT and SNEGSKA (reference sequence). V shed 5 bases, J shed 2 bases, and the junction held 9 bases outside the gene matches. The CDR3 length is 16 residues.

This clonotype has a count of ten or more. The chain is built from TRBV27 and TRBJ1-6; TRBD1 aligns across 7 bases. Germline V gives CDR1 MNHEY, CDR2 SMNVEV (reference sequence). The trim removed 5 bases at V and 7 bases at J, leaving 14 bases unmatched. The CDR3 contains 17 residues. CDR3 nucleotides: TGTGCCAGCAGTCTCACAGGGGCAATCAGTCCGAATTCACCCCTCCACTTT. Its protein product is CASSLTGAISPNSPLHF.

This clonotype has ten or more counts. The chain recombines TRBV3-1 with TRBJ2-2, with a tentative D call TRBD2 (5 bases). Per the germline V gene, CDR1 is LGHDT and CDR2 is YNNKEL (reference sequence). Deletions cut 4 bases from V and 3 bases from J, with 15 bases between. This CDR3 is built from 16 residues. The CDR3 protein is CASSPVMDFYTGELFF. The DNA for the CDR3 is TGTGCCAGCAGCCCAGTTATGGACTTTTACACCGGGGAGCTGTTTTTT.

This clonotype was picked up many times. The gene calls are TRBV27 and TRBJ2-3; D tentatively reads TRBD1 or TRBD2 (5 bases each). There are 15 residues in the CDR3. From germline, CDR1 is MNHEY and CDR2 SMNVEV (reference sequence). V was clipped by 6 bases and J by 0 bases, with 13 bases between them. This chain's CDR3 is CASSPPGPSTDTQYF. In DNA, the CDR3 is TGTGCCAGCAGCCCTCCGGGACCCAGCACAGATACGCAGTATTTT.

This clonotype has at least ten counts. The V gene is TRBV4-3, the J gene TRBJ1-6; TRBD1 is a possible D gene (6 bases). V was clipped by 0 bases and J by 5 bases, with 11 bases between them. The CDR3 length is 16 residues. CDR1 and CDR2 from the germline V gene are LGHNA and YSLEER. This chain's CDR3 is CASSQEPGTNNSPLHF. The CDR3 nucleotides are TGCGCCAGCAGCCAAGAGCCCGGGACAAATAATTCACCCCTCCACTTT.

The genes are TRBV5-8 and TRBJ2-1; D tentatively fits TRBD1 or TRBD2 (5 bases each). Germline CDR1 and CDR2: SGHTS and YDEGEE. V lost 4 bases and J 0 bases, leaving 11 bases between the germline ends. This CDR3 comprises 15 residues. CDR3 bases: TGTGCCAGCAGCCAGGGTGGGGGCTCCTACAATGAGCAGTTCTTC. It translates to CASSQGGGSYNEQFF.

There are many counts of this clonotype. The rearrangement joins TRBV2 to TRBJ2-2; 9 nucleotides agree with TRBD1. The V gene end was trimmed by 8 bases and the J gene end by 0 bases; junction bases not matched to a gene: 1. The CDR3 is made up of 14 amino acids. CDR1 is SNHLY, CDR2 FYNNEI, per germline. The CDR3 is CASGDRANTGELFF. Written as DNA, the CDR3 is TGTGCCAGCGGGGACAGGGCGAACACCGGGGAGCTGTTTTTT.

This clonotype showed up many times. The V call is TRBV4-2, the J call TRBJ2-7, with D possibly matching TRBD1 (6 bases). Germline V gene lookup returns CDR1 LGHNA and CDR2 YNFKEQ. Trimming cost V 0 bases and J 2 bases, with 8 bases left between them. The CDR3 contains 14 residues. CDR3 nucleotide sequence: TGTGCCAGCAGCCAAGATTCAGGGGCCTACGAGCAGTACTTC. This gives the protein CASSQDSGAYEQYF.

This clonotype was picked up many times. This chain links TRBV28 with TRBJ1-1; 10 nucleotides match TRBD1. Trimming removed 2 bases from V and 3 bases from J; junction bases left unmatched: 9. From germline, CDR1 is MDHEN and CDR2 SYDVKM. This CDR3 is built from 17 residues. DNA for the CDR3: TGTGCCAGCAGTTTACCAAGACAGGGGGCTAGTGACACTGAAGCTTTCTTT. This encodes CASSLPRQGASDTEAFF.

This clonotype was observed many times. CDR3 nucleotides: TGCAGCGTTGAAGATGCTAGCGGGCCGATAACAGATACGCAGTATTTT. Its translation: CSVEDASGPITDTQYF. The J gene is TRBJ2-3, the V gene TRBV29-1, with 8 bases fitting TRBD2. From germline, CDR1 is SQVTM and CDR2 ANQGSEA. The CDR3 is made up of 16 amino acids. The V and J ends lost 0 bases and 3 bases, in that order; junction bases with no gene match: 8.

This clonotype occurred many times. The chain carries TRBV4-2 and TRBJ1-6; no definite D call. Germline V gives CDR1 LGHNA, CDR2 YNFKEQ. Trimming removed 0 bases from V and 10 bases from J, with 13 bases in between. This CDR3 spans 15 amino acids. The CDR3, as DNA: TGTGCCAGCAGCCAAGAGGGAGGGAATGTGTCACCCCTCCACTTT. Residues: CASSQEGGNVSPLHF.

The sample holds many counts of this clonotype. The genes are TRBV4-3 and TRBJ2-5; the D gene is possibly TRBD2 (6 bases). Per germline, CDR1 LGHNA and CDR2 YSLEER. Trimming pared 0 bases from V and 1 base from J, leaving 9 bases between. This CDR3 is 15 amino acids long. CDR3 loop: CASSQDPGVQETQYF. Written as DNA, the CDR3 is TGCGCCAGCAGCCAAGATCCGGGGGTCCAAGAGACCCAGTACTTC.

The sample holds one count of this clonotype. The chain is built from TRBV2 and TRBJ1-1; TRBD1 is a possible D gene (5 bases). Germline loops: CDR1 SNHLY, CDR2 FYNNEI. The CDR3 has 14 amino acids. V was shortened by 8 bases and J by 0 bases, with 13 bases between the two germline ends. The CDR3 reads CASGEGTLNTEAFF. The CDR3 bases are TGTGCCAGCGGCGAGGGGACCCTGAACACTGAAGCTTTCTTT.

This clonotype was picked up many times. The rearrangement uses TRBV27 and TRBJ2-7, with 7 bases that match TRBD1. Germline V gene sequence: CDR1 MNHEY, CDR2 SMNVEV (reference sequence). V lost 5 bases and J lost 2; bases outside the gene matches: 3. This CDR3 comprises 13 residues. Written as DNA, the CDR3 is TGTGCCAGCAGTCTACAGGGGACCTACGAGCAGTACTTC. Protein: CASSLQGTYEQYF.

This clonotype was seen repeatedly, ten times or more. CDR3 in amino acids: CAWSVSSDEQFF. The CDR3 coding sequence is TGTGCCTGGAGTGTATCGTCCGATGAGCAGTTCTTC. This sequence joins TRBV30 and TRBJ2-1; D not certain. Germline lookup yields CDR1 GTSNPN and CDR2 SVGIG (reference sequence). This CDR3 has 12 residues. The V and J ends lost 0 bases and 8 bases respectively, with 8 bases between them. The full variable domain, in which reference TRBV30 and TRBJ2-1 provide the parts outside the CDR3, is SQTIHQWPATLVQPVGSPLSLECTVEGTSNPNLYWYRQAAGRGLQLLFYSVGIGQISSEVPQNLSASRPQDRQFILSSKKLLLSDSGFYLCAWSVSSDEQFFGPGTRLTVL.

This clonotype was observed many times. The V and J genes are TRBV9 and TRBJ2-4; TRBD2 might be the D (6 bases). There are 15 residues in the CDR3. V lost 0 bases and J lost 4, with 11 bases in between. CDR1 and CDR2 (germline): SGDLS, YYNGEE. In nucleotides, the CDR3 is TGTGCCAGCAGCGTAGGGACTAACCCAAAAAACATTCAGTACTTC. It yields the protein CASSVGTNPKNIQYF.

V gene TRBV4-1 combines with J gene TRBJ2-3; tentatively, D is TRBD1 (5 bases). The germline V gene has CDR1 MGHRA and CDR2 YSYEKL. V was cut by 3 bases and J by 1 base, with 11 bases left in between. The CDR3 totals 15 residues. CDR3 residues: CASSQIARGTDTQYF. The CDR3 DNA is TGCGCCAGCAGCCAGATCGCCAGGGGCACAGATACGCAGTATTTT.

This clonotype was counted many times. V usage is TRBV9 and J usage is TRBJ2-2; TRBD2 agrees at 10 bases. Germline CDR1 reads SGDLS; CDR2 reads YYNGEE. With V trimmed by 3 bases and J by 3 bases, 5 bases remained unmatched. CDR3 size: 16 residues. DNA of the CDR3: TGTGCCAGCAGCGCCGGCGGACTAGCGGACACCGGGGAGCTGTTTTTT. It codes for CASSAGGLADTGELFF.

This clonotype is medium-sized (0.01 to 0.1%) in the sample. J is TRBJ2-3 and V is TRBV29-1, with no clear D. This CDR3 is 10 amino acids long. Trimming took off 4 bases at V and 5 bases at J, with 4 bases between the two ends. Germline CDR1 SQVTM, CDR2 ANQGSEA. The CDR3 bases are TGCAGCGTTGTAAAAGATACGCAGTATTTT. This sequence encodes CSVVKDTQYF.

This clonotype was seen ten or more times. V is TRBV7-9 and J is TRBJ2-2, with D perhaps TRBD2 (6 bases). V lost 5 bases to trimming and J lost 2 bases, with 15 bases between them. The CDR3 consists of 16 residues. The V gene's germline CDR1 is SEHNR and CDR2 FQNEAQ (reference sequence). The CDR3 sequence is CASSRPKGLNTGELFF. The DNA of the CDR3 is TGTGCCAGCAGCAGACCTAAAGGACTAAACACCGGGGAGCTGTTTTTT.